This T cell receptor (beta chain) is drawn from a study of CD8 T cells in Susac syndrome. Study-level background: Patients with Susac syndrome were therapy-naive, on corticosteroids, or on intravenous immunoglobulin alone at the time that blood was drawn.

TCR beta sequences were obtained from blood CD8+ and CD4+ T cells. Random hexamers were used to reverse transcribe 0.5 to 1 ug of RNA. The TCR beta CDR3 was amplified by immunoSEQ multiplex PCR across 54 Vbeta, 13 Jbeta. TCRdb re-called the immunoSEQ multiplex PCR reads with MiXCR, one entry per CDR3 protein. This sample has roughly 89,000 distinct CDR3 sequences, with around 96% found just once. The CDR3 consists of 14 residues. Germline CDR1 and CDR2: SGHAT and FQDESV (reference sequence). Trimming took off 4 bases at V and 6 bases at J, with 13 bases between the two ends. Sequencing input: CD8+ T cells from PBMCs. The rearrangement uses TRBV11-1 and TRBJ2-4, with a weak D call TRBD2 (5 bases). The receptor comes from a human donor with Susac syndrome. CDR3 in amino acids: CASSSSRGRNIQYF. CDR3 in DNA: TGTGCCAGCAGCTCCTCCCGTGGGAGAAACATTCAGTACTTC.